These T cell receptor beta chains were read from a single sample in a study of blood T cell repertoires in COVID-19. The table came from immunoSEQ multiplex PCR; TCRdb's copy has only in-frame clones and leaves some out. The sample consists of 60,000 or so clones, around 84% of them appearing once. Sequencing was done on a sample of peripheral blood. These receptors originate from a woman of 80 years or more with acute or convalescent COVID-19. CDR3s include the opening cysteine and the closing phenylalanine or tryptophan. The order of the fields is CDR3 DNA, CDR3 protein, D gene, clone size, V gene, J gene. The D gene is left open where the match is weak. A row's size may be missing; if present it is once, few, many or a size class.

CDR3 DNA: TGTGCCAGAAGCTGGGGGGGGTATCAGCCCCAGCATTTT; CDR3 protein: CARSWGGYQPQHF; D gene: NA; clone size: NA; V gene: TRBV7-5; J gene: TRBJ1-5
CDR3 DNA: TGTGCCATCAGTGAAGGGACTCTTATAAATAACTATGGCTACACCTTC; CDR3 protein: CAISEGTLINNYGYTF; D gene: NA; clone size: NA; V gene: TRBV10-3; J gene: TRBJ1-2
CDR3 DNA: TGTGCCAGCAGCCGACAGGGGAATAATTCACCCCTCCACTTT; CDR3 protein: CASSRQGNNSPLHF; D gene: TRBD1; clone size: NA; V gene: TRBV7-9; J gene: TRBJ1-6
CDR3 DNA: TGTGCCAGCAGCCGTTGGACAGACTCCTACGAGCAGTACTTC; CDR3 protein: CASSRWTDSYEQYF; D gene: NA; clone size: NA; V gene: TRBV5-5; J gene: TRBJ2-7
CDR3 DNA: TGCGCCAGCAGCTTGGGTGGCAGGGGGCTGGACACTGAAGCTTTCTTT; CDR3 protein: CASSLGGRGLDTEAFF; D gene: TRBD1; clone size: few; V gene: TRBV5-1; J gene: TRBJ1-1
CDR3 DNA: TGTGCCAGCAGCTTAGCTCACAGGGCGGATACTGAAGCTTTCTTT; CDR3 protein: CASSLAHRADTEAFF; D gene: NA; clone size: NA; V gene: TRBV11-3; J gene: TRBJ1-1
CDR3 DNA: TGCAGCGTTTACGACAGGGGAGTCGGAAATGAGCAGTTCTTC; CDR3 protein: CSVYDRGVGNEQFF; D gene: TRBD1; clone size: few; V gene: TRBV29-1; J gene: TRBJ2-1
CDR3 DNA: TGTGCCAGCAGAGACAGGGGTGGTAAGAATGAGCAGTTCTTC; CDR3 protein: CASRDRGGKNEQFF; D gene: TRBD1; clone size: NA; V gene: TRBV6-6; J gene: TRBJ2-1
CDR3 DNA: TGTGCCAGCAGCTTAAGGCCCCAGCAGGGGGTTGAAGCTTTCTTT; CDR3 protein: CASSLRPQQGVEAFF; D gene: TRBD1; clone size: once; V gene: TRBV7-8; J gene: TRBJ1-1
CDR3 DNA: TGTGCCAGTAGATCGGGGGGCTCGAACACCGGGGAGCTGTTTTTT; CDR3 protein: CASRSGGSNTGELFF; D gene: NA; clone size: NA; V gene: TRBV19; J gene: TRBJ2-2
CDR3 DNA: TGTGCCAGCAGTGTTACAGGGAAATACGAGCAGTACTTC; CDR3 protein: CASSVTGKYEQYF; D gene: NA; clone size: NA; V gene: TRBV2; J gene: TRBJ2-7
CDR3 DNA: TGTGCCATCAGAGACAGAACCTACGAGCAGTACTTC; CDR3 protein: CAIRDRTYEQYF; D gene: NA; clone size: NA; V gene: TRBV10-3; J gene: TRBJ2-7
CDR3 DNA: TGTGCCAGCAGCCAAAACGCGCAGGTCTTCTATGGCTACACCTTC; CDR3 protein: CASSQNAQVFYGYTF; D gene: NA; clone size: NA; V gene: TRBV3-1/TRBV3-2; J gene: TRBJ1-2
CDR3 DNA: TGTGCCAGCTCACCAGGAGGGGGGGGCACAGATACGCAGTATTTT; CDR3 protein: CASSPGGGGTDTQYF; D gene: NA; clone size: NA; V gene: TRBV18; J gene: TRBJ2-3
CDR3 DNA: TGTGCCAGCAGCCAGCACCCGGGACAGGGGGTTTCACCCCTCCACTTT; CDR3 protein: CASSQHPGQGVSPLHF; D gene: TRBD1; clone size: once; V gene: TRBV14; J gene: TRBJ1-6
CDR3 DNA: TGTGCCAGCAGTTACGGACAGGGGGCAGATCAGCCCCAGCATTTT; CDR3 protein: CASSYGQGADQPQHF; D gene: TRBD1; clone size: NA; V gene: TRBV6-6; J gene: TRBJ1-5
CDR3 DNA: TGTGCCAGCAGCCCCGGGGGCGGGGCGGGGGACCTCAAAGGGCAGTATTTT; CDR3 protein: CASSPGGGAGDLKGQYF; D gene: NA; clone size: few; V gene: TRBV5-4; J gene: TRBJ2-3
CDR3 DNA: TGTGCCAGTGCCCTACGGCCGGGAGAAATTTCTGGAAACACCATATATTTT; CDR3 protein: CASALRPGEISGNTIYF; D gene: NA; clone size: NA; V gene: TRBV19; J gene: TRBJ1-3
CDR3 DNA: TGCGCCAGCAGCTCCAGGACAGGGGGCGAAGATCGGGCTTTCTTT; CDR3 protein: CASSSRTGGEDRAFF; D gene: TRBD1; clone size: NA; V gene: TRBV5-1; J gene: TRBJ1-1
CDR3 DNA: TGTGCCAGCAGCTCCGCGGCGGGGGGGCTCGAGACCCAGTACTTC; CDR3 protein: CASSSAAGGLETQYF; D gene: TRBD2; clone size: NA; V gene: TRBV11-2; J gene: TRBJ2-5
CDR3 DNA: TGTGCCAGCAGCGACACAGGGGGCGGCGGTCAGCCCCAGCATTTT; CDR3 protein: CASSDTGGGGQPQHF; D gene: TRBD1; clone size: NA; V gene: TRBV6-2/TRBV6-3; J gene: TRBJ1-5
CDR3 DNA: TGTGCCAGCAGCCCAACCCGGACAGCTCCCCAACAGTACTTC; CDR3 protein: CASSPTRTAPQQYF; D gene: NA; clone size: NA; V gene: TRBV27; J gene: TRBJ2-7
CDR3 DNA: TGCGCCAGCAGAACTAGCGGGGGGTACAATGAGCAGTTCTTC; CDR3 protein: CASRTSGGYNEQFF; D gene: TRBD2; clone size: NA; V gene: TRBV5-1; J gene: TRBJ2-1
CDR3 DNA: TGTGCCACCAGTGATCTGCCGGGACAGCTCAACGTGAACACTGAAGCTTTCTTT; CDR3 protein: CATSDLPGQLNVNTEAFF; D gene: TRBD1; clone size: NA; V gene: TRBV24-1; J gene: TRBJ1-1
CDR3 DNA: TGTGCCAGCAGCCGATCAGGACAGAACGAGCAGTACTTC; CDR3 protein: CASSRSGQNEQYF; D gene: NA; clone size: NA; V gene: TRBV11-3; J gene: TRBJ2-7
CDR3 DNA: TGTGCCAGCTCGGCGACAGGGGAGTATGAAAAACTGTTTTTT; CDR3 protein: CASSATGEYEKLFF; D gene: TRBD1; clone size: NA; V gene: TRBV25-1; J gene: TRBJ1-4
CDR3 DNA: TGTGCCAGTGGGCCCAAGACAGGGGTTCATGGAGATACGCAGTATTTT; CDR3 protein: CASGPKTGVHGDTQYF; D gene: TRBD1; clone size: NA; V gene: TRBV19; J gene: TRBJ2-3
CDR3 DNA: TGTGCCAGCAGCGTAGTGCGGGGTAGCTCTGGGGCCAACGTCCTGACTTTC; CDR3 protein: CASSVVRGSSGANVLTF; D gene: NA; clone size: once; V gene: TRBV9; J gene: TRBJ2-6
CDR3 DNA: TGTGCCAGCAGTAAGACAGGGGGCGTCACTGAAGCTTTCTTT; CDR3 protein: CASSKTGGVTEAFF; D gene: TRBD1; clone size: NA; V gene: TRBV6-5; J gene: TRBJ1-1
CDR3 DNA: TGTGCCAGCAGCGACTACAATTCACCCCTCCACTTT; CDR3 protein: CASSDYNSPLHF; D gene: NA; clone size: NA; V gene: TRBV25-1; J gene: TRBJ1-6
CDR3 DNA: TGTGCCAGCAGCGCTATTATTACGAGCACTGAAGCTTTCTTT; CDR3 protein: CASSAIITSTEAFF; D gene: NA; clone size: NA; V gene: TRBV9; J gene: TRBJ1-1
CDR3 DNA: TGCGCCAGCAGCCCGGACAACAATAATTCACCCCTCCACTTT; CDR3 protein: CASSPDNNNSPLHF; D gene: NA; clone size: NA; V gene: TRBV5-1; J gene: TRBJ1-6
CDR3 DNA: TGTGCCAGCAGCCTATCCGGGGGAGGGTACGAGCAGTACTTC; CDR3 protein: CASSLSGGGYEQYF; D gene: TRBD2; clone size: NA; V gene: TRBV7-2; J gene: TRBJ2-7
CDR3 DNA: TGCGCCAGCAGCTTGGCCTGGGGGACTGGTGGGTCCGGGGAGCTGTTTTTT; CDR3 protein: CASSLAWGTGGSGELFF; D gene: NA; clone size: NA; V gene: TRBV5-1; J gene: TRBJ2-2
CDR3 DNA: TGCGCCAGCAGCCCTAGCGTCCGGGTCCTAAACATTCAGTACTTC; CDR3 protein: CASSPSVRVLNIQYF; D gene: NA; clone size: NA; V gene: TRBV5-1; J gene: TRBJ2-4
CDR3 DNA: TGTGCCATCAGTGTGTTCAGGGACCAAGAGACCCAGTACTTC; CDR3 protein: CAISVFRDQETQYF; D gene: NA; clone size: NA; V gene: TRBV10-3; J gene: TRBJ2-5
CDR3 DNA: TGTGCCAGCAGCTCGCAGACCGGGGCCTACGAGCAGTACTTC; CDR3 protein: CASSSQTGAYEQYF; D gene: NA; clone size: NA; V gene: TRBV7-6; J gene: TRBJ2-7
CDR3 DNA: TGTGCCAGCAGCCCCCGCCACCGACGGCTAGTTACAACTAATGAAAAACTGTTTTTT; CDR3 protein: CASSPRHRRLVTTNEKLFF; D gene: NA; clone size: NA; V gene: TRBV11-2; J gene: TRBJ1-4
CDR3 DNA: TGTGCCAGCTCACCGGGACAGGGCTATCAGCCCCAGCATTTT; CDR3 protein: CASSPGQGYQPQHF; D gene: TRBD1; clone size: NA; V gene: TRBV18; J gene: TRBJ1-5
CDR3 DNA: TGTGCCAGCAGTGGGGGGTCTGAGCAGTTCTTC; CDR3 protein: CASSGGSEQFF; D gene: NA; clone size: NA; V gene: TRBV6-6; J gene: TRBJ2-1
CDR3 DNA: TGTGCCAGCAGGAGGCCAGACCCTAATGAAAAACTGTTTTTT; CDR3 protein: CASRRPDPNEKLFF; D gene: NA; clone size: NA; V gene: TRBV2; J gene: TRBJ1-4
CDR3 DNA: TGTGCCAGCAGTAACCTATTGGGGGGGCGGCTGTTTTTT; CDR3 protein: CASSNLLGGRLFF; D gene: NA; clone size: NA; V gene: TRBV6-6; J gene: TRBJ1-4
CDR3 DNA: TGTGCCACCAGCAGAGGGACAGACCCCCAAGAGACCCAGTACTTC; CDR3 protein: CATSRGTDPQETQYF; D gene: NA; clone size: NA; V gene: TRBV15; J gene: TRBJ2-5
CDR3 DNA: TGTGCCACCGGGACTGAATCTGGAAACACCATATATTTT; CDR3 protein: CATGTESGNTIYF; D gene: NA; clone size: NA; V gene: TRBV5-4; J gene: TRBJ1-3
CDR3 DNA: TGTGCCAGCAATCTAAGAACGCCGGGTGGAAACACCATATATTTT; CDR3 protein: CASNLRTPGGNTIYF; D gene: NA; clone size: NA; V gene: TRBV6-5; J gene: TRBJ1-3
CDR3 DNA: TGTGCCAGTAGTATAGATGCAACAGGGCATCGGTTCTTC; CDR3 protein: CASSIDATGHRFF; D gene: NA; clone size: NA; V gene: TRBV19; J gene: TRBJ2-1
CDR3 DNA: TGTGCCAGCAGCCTCGGACAGGGGAAATCACCCCTCCACTTT; CDR3 protein: CASSLGQGKSPLHF; D gene: TRBD1; clone size: NA; V gene: TRBV7-9; J gene: TRBJ1-6
CDR3 DNA: TGTGCCAGCAGCCGGGACAGGGGGGGGAATGAGCAGTTCTTC; CDR3 protein: CASSRDRGGNEQFF; D gene: TRBD1; clone size: NA; V gene: TRBV7-2; J gene: TRBJ2-1